This T cell receptor beta chain was sequenced during a study of control samples from healthy donors and cancer patients. Clones were sequenced by immunoSEQ multiplex PCR, and TCRdb holds only the in-frame ones, with some missing. The table includes 60,000 to 75,000 clones, approximately 87% detected once. The CDR3 has 15 amino acids. Germline lookup yields CDR1 MNHEY and CDR2 SMNVEV (reference sequence). Trimming cost V 6 bases and J 0 bases, with 14 bases left between them. The sequencing input was PBMCs. V and J are TRBV27 and TRBJ1-2; D call uncertain. The sequence was obtained from a woman aged 50 to 65 with head and neck cancer. The DNA of the CDR3 is TGTGCCAGCAGCGCCGCCCTGTACGCTAACTATGGCTACACCTTC. Translating gives CASSAALYANYGYTF.